This TCR beta chain was recorded in a study of T cell clonotyping in hematopoietic cell transplantation. The CDR3 covers 14 residues. Germline CDR1 is LGHNA and CDR2 is YSLEER. V shed 2 bases, J shed 12 bases, and the junction held 8 bases outside the gene matches. The assay was immunoSEQ multiplex PCR, and TCRdb's table has in-frame clones only and misses some. The sample yields nearly 5,500 clones, roughly 74% seen once. Broader study findings: No sorting was done, leaving CD4 and CD8 contributions mixed.

Comments on this clone: Its antigen is currently unknown.

The specimen comprised peripheral blood mononuclear cells, sampled 30 days after allogeneic stem cell transplant. The chain uses TRBV4-3 and TRBJ2-2; 8 nucleotides match TRBD1. This receptor was obtained from a male patient between 60 and 69 years old who had an allogeneic stem cell transplant from an unrelated donor, so the T cells may come from the graft donor. Some clones in this sample may be carry-over from other donors' samples. CDR3 sequence reads: CASSQKIDRGKLFF. CDR3 nucleotide sequence: TGCGCCAGCAGCCAAAAAATTGACAGGGGAAAGCTGTTTTTT.